One TCR beta chain is described in this entry. The sample originates from a study of blood T cell repertoires in COVID-19. Across the study: Italy, Spain and the United States were the sources of the convalescent and acute COVID-19 samples. PBMCs, B-cell-depleted T cells, or T cells provided the cDNA or gDNA that made up the material.

Original data processing: From reference gene primer amplification, estimates of nucleated cell counts were derived. Clones were read by immunoSEQ multiplex PCR, and TCRdb kept only the in-frame ones, dropping some. V and J calls and clone size are given by that table; D and trimming were obtained from the DNA. The table shows 100,000 or so clones, with approximately 80% occurring only once. The CDR3 is made up of 16 amino acids. The germline gives CDR1 SGHDT, CDR2 YYEEEE. The ends lost 1 base at V and 5 bases at J; junction bases unmatched: 9. The sequence was obtained from a man in his 60s with active or convalescent COVID-19. The gene calls are TRBV5-6 and TRBJ2-3, with 8 positions matching TRBD1. The sequencing sample was made of peripheral blood. CDR3 sequence: CASSLIRAGGLDTQYF. The CDR3 nucleotides read TGTGCCAGCAGCTTGATTCGGGCAGGGGGCTTAGATACGCAGTATTTT.